This T cell receptor (beta chain) was identified during a study of blood T cell repertoires in COVID-19. Across the whole study: Samples came from the United States, Italy and Spain, spanning acute and convalescent COVID-19.

Authors' analysis steps: Estimated nucleated cell counts came from reference gene primer amplification. The method was immunoSEQ multiplex PCR; TCRdb's version includes in-frame clones alone and lacks a portion of them. V, J and clone size are taken as reported in that table, and D and trimming were inferred from the DNA itself. Among about 120,000 clones, more than 75% were seen once, and the ten largest hold around 4.6%. V lost 4 bases to trimming and J lost 2 bases; unmatched junction nucleotides: 5. Germline CDR1 is SGHRS and CDR2 is YFSETQ. The length of the CDR3 is 14 residues. Material: peripheral blood. This chain connects TRBV5-1 to TRBJ2-7; 8 bases align to TRBD1. This TCR came from a middle-aged man with acute or convalescent COVID-19. DNA for the CDR3: TGCGCCAGCAGCCCAGGGGGCATCGCCTACGAGCAGTACTTC. Translated: CASSPGGIAYEQYF. Variable domain in full (rest from reference TRBV5-1 and TRBJ2-7): KAGVTQTPRYLIKTRGQQVTLSCSPISGHRSVSWYQQTPGQGLQFLFEYFSETQRNKGNFPGRFSGRQFSNSRSEMNVSTLELGDSALYLCASSPGGIAYEQYFGPGTRLTVT.